This T cell receptor (beta chain) was documented in a study of blood T cell repertoires in COVID-19. Study details: The samples span acute and convalescent COVID-19 from the United States, Italy and Spain.

As handled by the study authors: Estimation of nucleated cell counts relied on the amplification of reference gene primers. The table came from immunoSEQ multiplex PCR; TCRdb's copy has only in-frame clones and leaves some out. V and J calls and clone size are those listed in that table; D and trimming were worked out from the DNA. The data contain a few hundred thousand clones, 90% of them singletons. Only one count was recorded for this clone. The CDR3 covers 14 residues. CDR1 is MNHEY, CDR2 SMNVEV, per germline (reference sequence). V lost 5 bases, J lost 4 bases, and 2 bases stayed unmatched. Enrollees, about 18 to 89 years old, lived in about two dozen US areas. Which cohort a participant joined came from the clinical history participants gave.

Sequencing used PBMCs or T cells enriched from blood (not recorded which). The V call is TRBV27, the J call TRBJ1-5; TRBD1 agrees at 10 bases. This receptor was taken from a young woman with acute COVID-19. The CDR3 spells CASSTDRGNQPQHF. In DNA, the CDR3 is TGTGCCAGCAGTACGGACAGGGGGAATCAGCCCCAGCATTTT.